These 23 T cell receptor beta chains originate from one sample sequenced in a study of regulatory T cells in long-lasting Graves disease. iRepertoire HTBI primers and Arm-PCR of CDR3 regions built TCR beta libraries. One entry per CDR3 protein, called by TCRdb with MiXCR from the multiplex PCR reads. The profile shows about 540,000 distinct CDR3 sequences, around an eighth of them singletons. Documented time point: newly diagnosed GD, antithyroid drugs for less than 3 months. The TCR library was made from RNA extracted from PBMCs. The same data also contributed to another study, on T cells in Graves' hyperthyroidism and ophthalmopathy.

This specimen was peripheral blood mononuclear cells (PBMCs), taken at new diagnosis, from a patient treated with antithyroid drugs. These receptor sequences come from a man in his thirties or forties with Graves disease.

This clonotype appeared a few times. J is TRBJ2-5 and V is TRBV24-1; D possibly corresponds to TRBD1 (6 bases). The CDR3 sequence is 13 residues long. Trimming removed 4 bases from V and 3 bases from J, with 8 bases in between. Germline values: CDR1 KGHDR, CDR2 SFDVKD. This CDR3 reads CATSDPGEETQYF. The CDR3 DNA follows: TGTGCCACCAGTGACCCAGGGGAAGAGACCCAGTACTTC.

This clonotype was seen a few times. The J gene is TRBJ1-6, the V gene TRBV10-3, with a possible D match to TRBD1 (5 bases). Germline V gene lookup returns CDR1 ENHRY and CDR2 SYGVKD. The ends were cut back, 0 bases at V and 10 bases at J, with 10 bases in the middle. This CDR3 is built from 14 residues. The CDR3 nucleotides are TGTGCCATCAGTGAGTCTTATGGGGACTCACCCCTCCACTTT. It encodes CAISESYGDSPLHF.

The CDR3 DNA reads TGTGCCAGCAGCCCTACCCTATCTGGGAAAGCCACCATGAACACTGAAGCTTTCTTT. Its protein is CASSPTLSGKATMNTEAFF. The chain links TRBV7-9 to TRBJ1-1; no definite D call. The CDR3 spans 19 residues. In germline, CDR1 is SEHNR, CDR2 FQNEAQ (reference sequence). Trimming stripped 5 bases from V and 0 bases from J, with 25 bases between.

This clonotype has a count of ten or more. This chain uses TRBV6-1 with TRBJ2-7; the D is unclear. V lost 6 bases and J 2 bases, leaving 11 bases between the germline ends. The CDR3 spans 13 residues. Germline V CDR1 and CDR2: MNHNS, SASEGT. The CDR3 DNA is TGTGCCAGCAGGCCCTCGGCCGCCTACGAGCAGTACTTC. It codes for CASRPSAAYEQYF.

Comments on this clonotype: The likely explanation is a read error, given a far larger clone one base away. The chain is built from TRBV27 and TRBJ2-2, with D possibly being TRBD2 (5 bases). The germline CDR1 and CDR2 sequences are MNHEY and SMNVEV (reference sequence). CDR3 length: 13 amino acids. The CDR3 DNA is TGTGCCAGCAGTTTAAGAGTCACCGGGGAGCCGTTTTTT. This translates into CASSLRVTGEPFF.

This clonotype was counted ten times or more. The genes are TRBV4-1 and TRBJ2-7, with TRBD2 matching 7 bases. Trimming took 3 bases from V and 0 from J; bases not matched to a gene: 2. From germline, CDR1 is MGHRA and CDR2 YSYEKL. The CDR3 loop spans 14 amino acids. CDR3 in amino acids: CASSHGGSSYEQYF. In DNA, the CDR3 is TGCGCCAGCAGCCACGGGGGGAGCTCCTACGAGCAGTACTTC.

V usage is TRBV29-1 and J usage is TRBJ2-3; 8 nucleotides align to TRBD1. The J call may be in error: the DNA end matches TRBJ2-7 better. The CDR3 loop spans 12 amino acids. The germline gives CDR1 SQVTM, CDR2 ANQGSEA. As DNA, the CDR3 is TGCAGCGTGACTGGGACAGGCTACGAGCAGTACTTC. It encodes CSVTGTGYEQYF.

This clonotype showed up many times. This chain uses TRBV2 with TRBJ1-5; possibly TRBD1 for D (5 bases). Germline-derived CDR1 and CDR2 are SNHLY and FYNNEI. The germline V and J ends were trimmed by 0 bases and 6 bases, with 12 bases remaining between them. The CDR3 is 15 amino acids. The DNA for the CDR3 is TGTGCCAGCAGTGAAGCACAAGGGGTAGGTCAGCCCCAGCATTTT. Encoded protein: CASSEAQGVGQPQHF.

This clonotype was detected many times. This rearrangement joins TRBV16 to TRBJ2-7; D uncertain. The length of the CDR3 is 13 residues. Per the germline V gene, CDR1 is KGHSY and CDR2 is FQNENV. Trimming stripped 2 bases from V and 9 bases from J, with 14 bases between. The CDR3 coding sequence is TGTGCCAGCAGCCAACGGTTTTTGTCTAGGCAGTACTTC. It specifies CASSQRFLSRQYF.

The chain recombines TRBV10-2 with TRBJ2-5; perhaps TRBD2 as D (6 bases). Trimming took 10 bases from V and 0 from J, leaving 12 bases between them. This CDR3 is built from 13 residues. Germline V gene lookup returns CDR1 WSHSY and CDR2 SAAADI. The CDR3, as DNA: TGCGCCACGCGGGGTGGGTACCAAGAGACCCAGTACTTC. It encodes CATRGGYQETQYF.

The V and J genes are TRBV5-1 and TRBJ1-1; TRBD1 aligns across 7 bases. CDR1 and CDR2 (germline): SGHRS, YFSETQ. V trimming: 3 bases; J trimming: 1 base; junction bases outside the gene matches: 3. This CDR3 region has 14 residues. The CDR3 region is CASSWRQGNTEAFF. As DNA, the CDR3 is TGCGCCAGCAGCTGGAGACAGGGGAACACTGAAGCTTTCTTT.

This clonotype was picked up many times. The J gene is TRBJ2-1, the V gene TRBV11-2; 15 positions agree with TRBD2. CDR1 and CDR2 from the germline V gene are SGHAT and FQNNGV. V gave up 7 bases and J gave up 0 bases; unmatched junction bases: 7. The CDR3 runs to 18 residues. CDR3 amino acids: CASTLRTSGGGSYNEQFF. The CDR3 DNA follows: TGTGCCAGCACCCTCCGGACTAGCGGGGGGGGCTCCTACAATGAGCAGTTCTTC.

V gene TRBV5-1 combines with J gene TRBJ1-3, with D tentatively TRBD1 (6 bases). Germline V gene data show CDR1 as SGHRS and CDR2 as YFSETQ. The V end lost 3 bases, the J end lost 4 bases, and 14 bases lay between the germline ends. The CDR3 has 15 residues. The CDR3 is CASSSSGTSGNTIYF. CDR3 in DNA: TGCGCCAGCAGCTCATCCGGGACATCGGGAAACACCATATATTTT.

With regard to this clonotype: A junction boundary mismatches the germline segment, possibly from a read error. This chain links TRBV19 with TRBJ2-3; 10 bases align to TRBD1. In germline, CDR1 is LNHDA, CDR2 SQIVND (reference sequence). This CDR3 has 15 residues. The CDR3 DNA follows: TGTGCCAGTAGCCCTCGGGACAGGGGAACAGATGCGCAGTATTTT. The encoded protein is CASSPRDRGTDAQYF. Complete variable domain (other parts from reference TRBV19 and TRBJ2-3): DGGITQSPKYLFRKEGQNVTLSCEQNLNHDAMYWYRQDPGQGLRLIYYSQIVNDFQKGDIAEGYSVSREKKESFPLTVTSAQKNPTAFYLCASSPRDRGTDAQYFGPGTRLTVL.

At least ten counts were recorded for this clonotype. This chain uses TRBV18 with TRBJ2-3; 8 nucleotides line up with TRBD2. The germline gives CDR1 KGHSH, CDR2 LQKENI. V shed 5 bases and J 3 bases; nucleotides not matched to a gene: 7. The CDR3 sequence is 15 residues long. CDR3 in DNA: TGTGCCAGCTCAACCGGGACTAGTTGGACAGATACGCAGTATTTT. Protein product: CASSTGTSWTDTQYF. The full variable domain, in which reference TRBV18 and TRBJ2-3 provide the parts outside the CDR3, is NAGVMQNPRHLVRRRGQEARLRCSPMKGHSHVYWYRQLPEEGLKFMVYLQKENIIDESGMPKERFSAEFPKEGPSILRIQQVVRGDSAAYFCASSTGTSWTDTQYFGPGTRLTVL.

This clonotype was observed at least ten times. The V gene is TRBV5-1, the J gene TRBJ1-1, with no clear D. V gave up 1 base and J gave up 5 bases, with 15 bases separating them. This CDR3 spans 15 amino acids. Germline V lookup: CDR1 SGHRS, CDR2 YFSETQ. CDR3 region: CASSLMTVRGTEAFF. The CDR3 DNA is TGCGCCAGCAGCTTGATGACGGTCAGAGGAACTGAAGCTTTCTTT.

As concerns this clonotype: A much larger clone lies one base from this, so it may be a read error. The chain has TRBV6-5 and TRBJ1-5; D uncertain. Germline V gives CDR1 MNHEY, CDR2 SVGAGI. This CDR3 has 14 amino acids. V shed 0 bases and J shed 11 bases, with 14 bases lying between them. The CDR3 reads CASSYSIVPLAQHF. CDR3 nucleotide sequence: TGTGCCAGCAGTTACTCGATAGTCCCGTTGGCCCAGCATTTT.

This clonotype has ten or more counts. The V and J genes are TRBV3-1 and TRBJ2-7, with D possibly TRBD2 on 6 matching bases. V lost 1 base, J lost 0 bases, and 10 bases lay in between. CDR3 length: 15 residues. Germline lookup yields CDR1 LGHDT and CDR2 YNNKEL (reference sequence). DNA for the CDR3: TGTGCCAGCAGCCAAGTTAGCGGCAACTCCTACGAGCAGTACTTC. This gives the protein CASSQVSGNSYEQYF.

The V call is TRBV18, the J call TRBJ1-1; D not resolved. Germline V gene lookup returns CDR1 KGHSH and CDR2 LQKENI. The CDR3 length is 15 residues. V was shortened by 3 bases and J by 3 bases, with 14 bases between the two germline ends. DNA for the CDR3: TGTGCCAGCTCACCGTTCTTAGGATGGGACACTGAAGCTTTCTTT. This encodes CASSPFLGWDTEAFF.

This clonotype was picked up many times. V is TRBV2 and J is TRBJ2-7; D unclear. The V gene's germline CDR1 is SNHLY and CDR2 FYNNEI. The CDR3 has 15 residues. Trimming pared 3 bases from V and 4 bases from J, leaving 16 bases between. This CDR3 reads CASSEGSAPMYEQYF. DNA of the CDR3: TGTGCCAGCAGTGAGGGCTCAGCTCCGATGTACGAGCAGTACTTC.

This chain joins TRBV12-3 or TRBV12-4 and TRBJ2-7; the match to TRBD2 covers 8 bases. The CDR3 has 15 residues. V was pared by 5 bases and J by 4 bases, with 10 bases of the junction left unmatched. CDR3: CASSTSSGSRYEQYF. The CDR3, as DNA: TGTGCCAGCAGTACCTCGAGCGGGAGTAGGTACGAGCAGTACTTC.

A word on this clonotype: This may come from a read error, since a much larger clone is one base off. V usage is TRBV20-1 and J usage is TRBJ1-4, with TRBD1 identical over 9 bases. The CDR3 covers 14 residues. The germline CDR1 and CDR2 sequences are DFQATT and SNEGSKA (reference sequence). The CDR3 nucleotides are TGCAATGCCATAAAAGGACAGGGGCCAGCAAAACTGTTTTTT. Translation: CNAIKGQGPAKLFF.

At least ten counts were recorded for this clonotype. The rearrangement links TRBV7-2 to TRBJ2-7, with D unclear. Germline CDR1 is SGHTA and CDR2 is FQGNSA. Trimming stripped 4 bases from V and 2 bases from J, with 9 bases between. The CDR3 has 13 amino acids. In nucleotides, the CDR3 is TGTGCCAGCAGCTCCATGTCTGCCTACGAGCAGTACTTC. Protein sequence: CASSSMSAYEQYF.